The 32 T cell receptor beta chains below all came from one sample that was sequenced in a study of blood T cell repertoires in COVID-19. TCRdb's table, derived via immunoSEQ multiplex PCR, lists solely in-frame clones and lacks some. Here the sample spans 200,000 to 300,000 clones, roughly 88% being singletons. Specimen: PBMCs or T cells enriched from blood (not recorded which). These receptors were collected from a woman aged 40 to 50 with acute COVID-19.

CDR3: CAWTHQENTEAFF. The CDR3 nucleotides are TGTGCCTGGACACATCAAGAGAACACTGAAGCTTTCTTT. This rearrangement joins TRBV30 to TRBJ1-1; unclear D gene. V shed 4 bases and J shed 1 base, with 10 bases lying between them. This CDR3 is 13 amino acids long. Germline assignment: CDR1 GTSNPN and CDR2 SVGIG (reference sequence).

CDR3 sequence (DNA): TGTGCCAGCAGCTTAGGTCCAGCGGGGGTGGGAGAGACCCAGTACTTC. This codes for CASSLGPAGVGETQYF. The rearrangement joins TRBV7-2 to TRBJ2-5, with TRBD2 matching over 8 bases. This CDR3 region has 16 residues. V shed 1 base and J 4 bases; nucleotides not matched to a gene: 8. Germline V gene lookup returns CDR1 SGHTA and CDR2 FQGNSA.

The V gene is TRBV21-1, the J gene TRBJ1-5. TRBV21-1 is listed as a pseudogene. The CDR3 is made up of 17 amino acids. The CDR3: CASSSHGNSNSNQPQHF. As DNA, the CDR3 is TGTGCCAGCAGCTCCCACGGGAACAGCAATAGCAATCAGCCCCAGCATTTT.

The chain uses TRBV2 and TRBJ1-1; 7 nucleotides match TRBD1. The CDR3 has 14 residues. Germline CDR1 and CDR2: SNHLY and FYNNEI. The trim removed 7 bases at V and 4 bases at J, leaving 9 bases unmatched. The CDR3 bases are TGTGCCAGCAAAACCCCTGAGGGGGCCACTGAAGCTTTCTTT. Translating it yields CASKTPEGATEAFF.

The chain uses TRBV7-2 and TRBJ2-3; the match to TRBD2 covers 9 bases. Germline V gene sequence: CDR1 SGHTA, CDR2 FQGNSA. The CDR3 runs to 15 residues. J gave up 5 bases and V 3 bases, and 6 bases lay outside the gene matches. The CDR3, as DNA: TGTGCCAGCAGCTTTCGCGGGAGGGAGATAGATACGCAGTATTTT. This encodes CASSFRGREIDTQYF.

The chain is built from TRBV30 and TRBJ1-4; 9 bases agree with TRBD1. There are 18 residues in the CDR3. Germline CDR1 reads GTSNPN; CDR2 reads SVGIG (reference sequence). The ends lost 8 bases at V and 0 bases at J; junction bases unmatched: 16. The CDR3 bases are TGTGCCATGTCACCCCCGGGACAGGGCTACTCAACTAATGAAAAACTGTTTTTT. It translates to CAMSPPGQGYSTNEKLFF. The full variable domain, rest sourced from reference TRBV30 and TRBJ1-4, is SQTIHQWPATLVQPVGSPLSLECTVEGTSNPNLYWYRQAAGRGLQLLFYSVGIGQISSEVPQNLSASRPQDRQFILSSKKLLLSDSGFYLCAMSPPGQGYSTNEKLFFGSGTQLSVL.

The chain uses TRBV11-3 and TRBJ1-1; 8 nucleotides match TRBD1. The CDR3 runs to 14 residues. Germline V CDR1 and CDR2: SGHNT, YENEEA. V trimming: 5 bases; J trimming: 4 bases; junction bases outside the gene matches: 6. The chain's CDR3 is CASSHSTGVTEAFF. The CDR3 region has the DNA TGTGCCAGCAGCCATTCGACAGGGGTCACTGAAGCTTTCTTT. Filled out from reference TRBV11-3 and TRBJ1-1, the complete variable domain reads EAGVVQSPRYKIIEKKQPVAFWCNPISGHNTLYWYLQNLGQGPELLIRYENEEAVDDSQLPKDRFSAERLKGVDSTLKIQPAELGDSAVYLCASSHSTGVTEAFFGQGTRLTVV.

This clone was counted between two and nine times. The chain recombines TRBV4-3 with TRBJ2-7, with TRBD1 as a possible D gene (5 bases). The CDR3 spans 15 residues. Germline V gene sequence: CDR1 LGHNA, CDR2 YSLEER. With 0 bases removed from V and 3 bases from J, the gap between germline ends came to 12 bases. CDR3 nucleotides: TGCGCCAGCAGCCAAGATAAACAGGCCGGCTACGAGCAGTACTTC. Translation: CASSQDKQAGYEQYF.

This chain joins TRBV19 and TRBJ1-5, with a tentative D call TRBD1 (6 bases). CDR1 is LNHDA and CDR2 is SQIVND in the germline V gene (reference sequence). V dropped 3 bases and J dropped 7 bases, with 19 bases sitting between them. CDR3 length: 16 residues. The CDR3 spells CASSIDRFGSGQPQHF. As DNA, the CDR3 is TGTGCCAGTAGTATTGACAGGTTTGGTTCAGGACAGCCCCAGCATTTT.

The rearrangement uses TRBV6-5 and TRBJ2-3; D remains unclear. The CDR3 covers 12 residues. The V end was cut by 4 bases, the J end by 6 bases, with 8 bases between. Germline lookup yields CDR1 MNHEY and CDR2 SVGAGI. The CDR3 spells CASSFAVDTQYF. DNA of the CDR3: TGTGCCAGCAGTTTCGCGGTGGATACGCAGTATTTT.

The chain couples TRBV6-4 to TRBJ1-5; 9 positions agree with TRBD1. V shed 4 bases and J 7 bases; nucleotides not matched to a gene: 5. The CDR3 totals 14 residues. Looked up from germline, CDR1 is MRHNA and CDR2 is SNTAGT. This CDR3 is CASSARTGEQPQHF. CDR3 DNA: TGTGCCAGCAGTGCCCGGACAGGGGAACAGCCCCAGCATTTT.

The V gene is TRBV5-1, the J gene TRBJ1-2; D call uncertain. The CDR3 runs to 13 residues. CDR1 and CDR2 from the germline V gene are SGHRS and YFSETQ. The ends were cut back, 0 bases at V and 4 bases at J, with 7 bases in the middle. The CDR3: CASSLVGSYGYTF. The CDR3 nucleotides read TGCGCCAGCAGCTTGGTTGGGAGCTATGGCTACACCTTC. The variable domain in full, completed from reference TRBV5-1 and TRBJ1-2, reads KAGVTQTPRYLIKTRGQQVTLSCSPISGHRSVSWYQQTPGQGLQFLFEYFSETQRNKGNFPGRFSGRQFSNSRSEMNVSTLELGDSALYLCASSLVGSYGYTFGSGTRLTVV.

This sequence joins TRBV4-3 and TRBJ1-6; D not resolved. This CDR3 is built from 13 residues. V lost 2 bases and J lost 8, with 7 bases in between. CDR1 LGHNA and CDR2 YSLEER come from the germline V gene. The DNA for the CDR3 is TGCGCCAGCAGCCAACGGAGGGATTCACCCCTCCACTTT. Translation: CASSQRRDSPLHF.

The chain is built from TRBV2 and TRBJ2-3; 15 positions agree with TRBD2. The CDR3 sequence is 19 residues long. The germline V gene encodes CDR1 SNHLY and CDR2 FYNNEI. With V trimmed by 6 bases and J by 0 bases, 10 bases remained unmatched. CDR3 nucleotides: TGTGCCAGCAGAAAAACCGGACTAGCGGGGGGGAATAGCACAGATACGCAGTATTTT. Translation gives CASRKTGLAGGNSTDTQYF.

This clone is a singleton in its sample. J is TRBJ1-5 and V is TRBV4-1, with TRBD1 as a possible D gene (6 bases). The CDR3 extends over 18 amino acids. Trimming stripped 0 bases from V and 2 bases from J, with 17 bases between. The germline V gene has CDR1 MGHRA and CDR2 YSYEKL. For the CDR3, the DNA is TGCGCCAGCAGCCAAGATCCCCCAGGGGCTCAGGGCAATCAGCCCCAGCATTTT. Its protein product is CASSQDPPGAQGNQPQHF.

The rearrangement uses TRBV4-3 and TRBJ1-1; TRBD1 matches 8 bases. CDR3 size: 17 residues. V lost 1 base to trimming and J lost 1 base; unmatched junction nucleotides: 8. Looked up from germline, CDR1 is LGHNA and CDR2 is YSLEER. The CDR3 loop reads CASSQGLQGAGNTEAFF. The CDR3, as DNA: TGCGCCAGCAGCCAAGGTTTGCAGGGGGCCGGGAACACTGAAGCTTTCTTT.

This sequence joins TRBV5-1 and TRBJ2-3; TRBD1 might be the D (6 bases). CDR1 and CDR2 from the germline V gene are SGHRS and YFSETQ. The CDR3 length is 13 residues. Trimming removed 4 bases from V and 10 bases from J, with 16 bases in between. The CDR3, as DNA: TGCGCCAGCAGCACCGACAGGTATAGTCCGCAGTATTTT. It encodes CASSTDRYSPQYF.

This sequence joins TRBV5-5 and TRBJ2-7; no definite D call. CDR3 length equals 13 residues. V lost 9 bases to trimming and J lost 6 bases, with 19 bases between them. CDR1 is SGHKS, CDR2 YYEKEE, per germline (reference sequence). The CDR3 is CATALFGTGEQYV. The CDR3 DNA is TGTGCCACCGCCCTCTTTGGAACGGGCGAGCAGTACGTC.

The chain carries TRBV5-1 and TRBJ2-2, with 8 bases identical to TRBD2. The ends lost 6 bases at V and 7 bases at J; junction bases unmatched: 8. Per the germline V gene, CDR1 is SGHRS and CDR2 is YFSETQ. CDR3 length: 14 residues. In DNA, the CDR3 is TGCGCCAGCAAAGGACTAGCACTAGGCGGGGAGCTGTTTTTT. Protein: CASKGLALGGELFF.

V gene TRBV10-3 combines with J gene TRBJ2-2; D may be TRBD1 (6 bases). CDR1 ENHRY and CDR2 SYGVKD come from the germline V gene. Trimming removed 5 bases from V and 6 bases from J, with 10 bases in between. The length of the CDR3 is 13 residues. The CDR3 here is CAISPTGPGELFF. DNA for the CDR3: TGTGCCATCAGTCCGACAGGTCCCGGGGAGCTGTTTTTT.

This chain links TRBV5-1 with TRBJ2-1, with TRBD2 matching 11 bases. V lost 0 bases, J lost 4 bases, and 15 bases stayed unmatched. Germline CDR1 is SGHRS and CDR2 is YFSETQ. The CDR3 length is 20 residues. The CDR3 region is CASSLAALAGGNFQYNEQFF. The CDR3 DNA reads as TGCGCCAGCAGCTTGGCCGCGCTAGCGGGGGGAAACTTTCAATACAATGAGCAGTTCTTC.

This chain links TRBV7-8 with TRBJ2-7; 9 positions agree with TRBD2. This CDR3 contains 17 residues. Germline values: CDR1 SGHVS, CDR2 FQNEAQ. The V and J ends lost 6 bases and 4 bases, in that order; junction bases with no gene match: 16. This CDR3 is CASRRLPLAGGGYEQYF. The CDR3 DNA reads TGTGCCAGCAGACGCCTGCCACTAGCGGGCGGGGGATACGAGCAGTACTTC. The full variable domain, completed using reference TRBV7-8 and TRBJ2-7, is GAGVSQSPRYKVAKRGQDVALRCDPISGHVSLFWYQQALGQGPEFLTYFQNEAQLDKSGLPSDRFFAERPEGSVSTLKIQRTQQEDSAVYLCASRRLPLAGGGYEQYFGPGTRLTVT.

The CDR3 spells CASSEARQGSEKLFF. For the CDR3, the DNA is TGTGCCAGCAGTGAAGCGCGGCAGGGCAGTGAAAAACTGTTTTTT. This chain links TRBV2 with TRBJ1-4; D is perhaps TRBD1 (5 bases). Trimming stripped 0 bases from V and 7 bases from J, with 12 bases between. The V gene's germline CDR1 is SNHLY and CDR2 FYNNEI. This CDR3 comprises 15 residues.

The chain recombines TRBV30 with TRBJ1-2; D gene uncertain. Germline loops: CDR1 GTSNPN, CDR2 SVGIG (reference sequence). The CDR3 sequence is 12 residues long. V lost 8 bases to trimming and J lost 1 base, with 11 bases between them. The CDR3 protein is CAANSNNYGYTF. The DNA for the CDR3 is TGTGCCGCCAACTCTAATAACTATGGCTACACCTTC. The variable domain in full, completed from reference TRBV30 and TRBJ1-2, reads SQTIHQWPATLVQPVGSPLSLECTVEGTSNPNLYWYRQAAGRGLQLLFYSVGIGQISSEVPQNLSASRPQDRQFILSSKKLLLSDSGFYLCAANSNNYGYTFGSGTRLTVV.

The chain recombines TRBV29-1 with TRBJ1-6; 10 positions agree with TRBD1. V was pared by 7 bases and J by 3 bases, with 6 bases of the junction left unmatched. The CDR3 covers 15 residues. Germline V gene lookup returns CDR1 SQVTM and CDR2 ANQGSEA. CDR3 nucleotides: TGCAGCGGTGGACAGGGGGACAGCTATAATTCACCCCTCCACTTT. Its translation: CSGGQGDSYNSPLHF.

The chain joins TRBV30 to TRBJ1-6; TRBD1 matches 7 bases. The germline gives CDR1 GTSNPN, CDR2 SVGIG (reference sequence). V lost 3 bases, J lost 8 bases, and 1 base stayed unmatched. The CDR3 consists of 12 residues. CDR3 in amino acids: CAWSDRDSPLHF. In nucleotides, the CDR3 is TGTGCCTGGAGCGACAGGGATTCACCCCTCCACTTT.

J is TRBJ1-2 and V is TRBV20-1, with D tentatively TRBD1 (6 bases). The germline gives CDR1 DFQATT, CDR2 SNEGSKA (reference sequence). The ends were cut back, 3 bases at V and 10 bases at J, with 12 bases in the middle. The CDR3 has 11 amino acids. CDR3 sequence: CSARLGQNYTF. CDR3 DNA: TGCAGTGCTAGGCTCGGACAGAACTACACCTTC.

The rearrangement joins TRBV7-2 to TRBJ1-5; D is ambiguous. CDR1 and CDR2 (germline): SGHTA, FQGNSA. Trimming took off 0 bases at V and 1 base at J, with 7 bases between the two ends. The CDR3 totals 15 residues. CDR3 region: CASSLAGRSNQPQHF. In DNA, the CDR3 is TGTGCCAGCAGCTTAGCAGGGAGGAGCAATCAGCCCCAGCATTTT.

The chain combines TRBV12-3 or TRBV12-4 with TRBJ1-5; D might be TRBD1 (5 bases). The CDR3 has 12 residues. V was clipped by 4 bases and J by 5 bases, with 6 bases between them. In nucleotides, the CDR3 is TGTGCCAGCAGTTGGGGCCATCAGCCCCAGCATTTT. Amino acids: CASSWGHQPQHF.

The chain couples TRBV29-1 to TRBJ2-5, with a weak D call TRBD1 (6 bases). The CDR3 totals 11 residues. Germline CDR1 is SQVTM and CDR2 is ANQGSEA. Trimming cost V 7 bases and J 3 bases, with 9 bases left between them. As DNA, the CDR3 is TGCAGCGGCGGACAGAAAGAGACCCAGTACTTC. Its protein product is CSGGQKETQYF. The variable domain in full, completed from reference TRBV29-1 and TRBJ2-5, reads SAVISQKPSRDICQRGTSLTIQCQVDSQVTMMFWYRQQPGQSLTLIATANQGSEATYESGFVIDKFPISRPNLTFSTLTVSNMSPEDSSIYLCSGGQKETQYFGPGTRLLVL.

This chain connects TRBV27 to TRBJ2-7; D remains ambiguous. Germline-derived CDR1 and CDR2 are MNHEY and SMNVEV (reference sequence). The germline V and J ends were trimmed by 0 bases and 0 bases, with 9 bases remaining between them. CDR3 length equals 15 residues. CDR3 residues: CASSLSSRSSYEQYF. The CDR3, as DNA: TGTGCCAGCAGTTTATCTAGCCGAAGCTCCTACGAGCAGTACTTC.

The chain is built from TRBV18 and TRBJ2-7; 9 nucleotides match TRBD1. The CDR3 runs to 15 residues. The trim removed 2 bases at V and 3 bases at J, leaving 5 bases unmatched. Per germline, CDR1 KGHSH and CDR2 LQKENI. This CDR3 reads CASSPGQGPNYEQYF. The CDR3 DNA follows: TGTGCCAGCTCACCAGGACAGGGGCCAAACTACGAGCAGTACTTC.